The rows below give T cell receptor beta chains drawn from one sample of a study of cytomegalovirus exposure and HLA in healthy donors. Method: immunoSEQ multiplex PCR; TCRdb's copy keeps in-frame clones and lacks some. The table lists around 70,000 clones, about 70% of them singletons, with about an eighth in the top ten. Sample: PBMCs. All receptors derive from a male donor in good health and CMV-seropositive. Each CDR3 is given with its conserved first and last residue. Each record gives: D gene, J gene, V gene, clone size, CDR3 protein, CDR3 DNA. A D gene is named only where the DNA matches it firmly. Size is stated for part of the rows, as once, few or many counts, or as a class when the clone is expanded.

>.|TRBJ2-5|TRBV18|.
CASSLHSTNPRTQYF
TGTGCCAGCTCACTCCACTCCACTAACCCTAGGACCCAGTACTTC
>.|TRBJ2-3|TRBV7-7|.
CASSLGAGRGTDTQYF
TGTGCCAGCAGCTTAGGCGCGGGACGGGGCACAGATACGCAGTATTTT
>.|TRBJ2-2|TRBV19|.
CASAAQLNTGELFF
TGTGCCAGTGCCGCACAGCTGAACACCGGGGAGCTGTTTTTT
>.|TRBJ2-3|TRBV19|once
CASSNSIRDTQYF
TGTGCCAGTAGTAACTCCATCCGAGATACGCAGTATTTT
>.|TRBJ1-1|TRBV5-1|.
CASSRDSSRNTEAFF
TGCGCCAGCAGCAGAGACAGTTCCAGGAACACTGAAGCTTTCTTT
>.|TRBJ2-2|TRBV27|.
CASSFKPGTGELFF
TGTGCCAGCAGTTTTAAGCCGGGAACCGGGGAGCTGTTTTTT
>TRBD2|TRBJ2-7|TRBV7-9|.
CSSSFSSGLAVYEQYF
TGTTCCAGCAGCTTCTCCTCCGGACTAGCGGTGTACGAGCAGTACTTC
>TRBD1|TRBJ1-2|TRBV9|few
CASRPGTGGGTGYGYTF
TGTGCCAGCAGACCCGGGACAGGGGGCGGAACGGGCTATGGCTACACCTTC
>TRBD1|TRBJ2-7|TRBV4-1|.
CASSQEGQGGYEQYF
TGCGCCAGCAGCCAAGAAGGACAGGGGGGCTACGAGCAGTACTTC
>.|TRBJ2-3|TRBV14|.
CASSQDWQASDTQYF
TGTGCCAGCAGCCAAGATTGGCAGGCCTCAGATACGCAGTATTTT
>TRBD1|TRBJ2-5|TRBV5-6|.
CASSRRGLETQYF
TGTGCCAGCAGCCGCAGGGGGCTGGAGACCCAGTACTTC
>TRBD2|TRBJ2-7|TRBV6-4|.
CATLLIGGRSSYEQYF
TGTGCCACCCTATTGATCGGGGGGAGGAGCTCCTACGAGCAGTACTTC
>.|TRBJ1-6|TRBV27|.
CASSFMSSYNSPLHF
TGTGCCAGCAGTTTTATGAGCTCCTATAATTCACCCCTCCACTTT
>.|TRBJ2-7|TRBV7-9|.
CASSLSSGNEQYF
TGTGCCAGCAGCTTATCGTCAGGAAACGAGCAGTACTTC
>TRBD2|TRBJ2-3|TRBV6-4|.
CASSQTSASDTQYF
TGTGCCAGCAGCCAAACTAGCGCCTCAGATACGCAGTATTTT
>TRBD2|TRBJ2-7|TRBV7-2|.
CASRSPGLAMREQYF
TGTGCCAGCAGATCTCCGGGACTAGCCATGAGGGAGCAGTACTTC